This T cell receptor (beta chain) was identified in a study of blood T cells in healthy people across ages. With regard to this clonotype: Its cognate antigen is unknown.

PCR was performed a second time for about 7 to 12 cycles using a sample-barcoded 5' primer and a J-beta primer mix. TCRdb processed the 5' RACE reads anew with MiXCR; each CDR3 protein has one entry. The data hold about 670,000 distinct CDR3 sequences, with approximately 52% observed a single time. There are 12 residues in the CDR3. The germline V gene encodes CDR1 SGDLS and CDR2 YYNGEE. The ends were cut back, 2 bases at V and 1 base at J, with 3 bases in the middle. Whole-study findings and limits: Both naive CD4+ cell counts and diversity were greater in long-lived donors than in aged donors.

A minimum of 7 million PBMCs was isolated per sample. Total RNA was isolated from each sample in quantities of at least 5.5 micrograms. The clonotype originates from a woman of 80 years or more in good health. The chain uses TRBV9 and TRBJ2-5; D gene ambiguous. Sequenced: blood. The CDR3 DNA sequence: TGTGCCAGCAGCGTCTTCCAAGAGACCCAGTACTTC. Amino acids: CASSVFQETQYF.